This is a list of T cell receptor beta chains from one sample in a study of a mutant IDH1 vaccine in newly diagnosed glioma. Here immunoSEQ multiplex PCR was the method, and the copy in TCRdb shows in-frame clones only, minus some. The sample lists some 30,000 clones; around four fifths were seen once. Their recognized antigens are unknown. Sequencing used PBMCs, obtained from a glioma patient whose treatment included an IDH1 peptide vaccine. Receptor source: a woman aged 40-49 years with glioma. CDR3s include the opening cysteine and the closing phenylalanine or tryptophan. The D gene is left open where the match is weak. Some rows have no size entry. The others give once, few or many, or a class for an expanded clone.

-	TRBV7-7	TRBJ2-7	TRBD1	CASSPQGASYEQYF	TGTGCTAGCAGCCCACAGGGGGCCTCCTACGAGCAGTACTTC
-	TRBV4-1	TRBJ1-2	TRBD1	CASSHPGQGPFYGYTF	TGCGCCAGCAGCCACCCGGGACAGGGCCCCTTCTATGGCTACACCTTC
-	TRBV6-5	TRBJ2-2	-	CASMGASGYTGELFF	TGTGCCAGCATGGGGGCTAGCGGCTACACCGGGGAGCTGTTTTTT
few	TRBV6-5	TRBJ2-1	TRBD1	CASSYGGTGTSNEQFF	TGTGCCAGCAGTTACGGCGGGACAGGGACGTCTAATGAGCAGTTCTTC
few	TRBV5-1	TRBJ1-1	-	CASSATGPNTEAFF	TGCGCCAGCAGCGCAACGGGGCCGAACACTGAAGCTTTCTTT
-	TRBV27	TRBJ2-5	-	CASSVDQETQYF	TGTGCCAGCAGTGTCGACCAAGAGACCCAGTACTTC
once	TRBV5-4	TRBJ1-2	-	CASSLSADYGYTF	TGTGCCAGCAGCTTGAGCGCGGACTATGGCTACACCTTC
-	TRBV6-5	TRBJ2-7	-	CASSYEGLEQYF	TGTGCCAGCAGTTACGAGGGCCTAGAGCAGTACTTC
-	TRBV6-1	TRBJ2-1	-	CASSALHPTGPFSEQFF	TGTGCCAGCAGTGCCCTCCACCCCACGGGGCCCTTCAGTGAGCAGTTCTTC
few	TRBV9	TRBJ2-1	TRBD2	CASSVPKSGGARNEQFF	TGTGCCAGCAGCGTCCCAAAAAGCGGGGGGGCCAGGAATGAGCAGTTCTTC
-	TRBV7-2	TRBJ1-5	-	CASSLVRAVNQPQHF	TGTGCCAGCAGCTTAGTTAGAGCAGTTAATCAGCCCCAGCATTTT
-	TRBV10-3	TRBJ1-3	-	CAHSRGEVSGNTIYF	TGTGCCCACAGCCGAGGGGAAGTGTCGGGAAACACCATATATTTT
-	TRBV27	TRBJ1-2	TRBD1	CASSAGQGWKYGYTF	TGTGCCAGCAGTGCGGGACAGGGGTGGAAATATGGCTACACCTTC
-	TRBV10-1	TRBJ2-7	-	CASRVGGPYEQYF	TGCGCCAGCAGAGTGGGCGGCCCCTACGAGCAGTACTTC
once	TRBV7-7	TRBJ2-1	-	CASSLDLSYNEQFF	TGTGCTAGCAGCTTGGACTTATCCTACAATGAGCAGTTCTTC
-	TRBV5-1	TRBJ2-1	TRBD2	CASSLVPSGGYNEQFF	TGCGCCAGCAGCTTGGTCCCTAGCGGGGGCTACAATGAGCAGTTCTTC
once	TRBV4-3	TRBJ2-3	-	CASSSGGPDTQYF	TGCGCCAGCAGCAGCGGAGGCCCAGATACGCAGTATTTT
-	TRBV6-5	TRBJ2-3	-	CASIGGGLGTDTQYF	TGTGCCAGCATTGGTGGGGGCCTGGGCACAGATACGCAGTATTTT
-	TRBV19	TRBJ1-1	-	CASRDRVGTEAFF	TGTGCCAGTCGAGACAGAGTTGGGACTGAAGCTTTCTTT
-	TRBV19	TRBJ1-1	-	CASSIGWGAEAFF	TGTGCCAGTAGTATAGGATGGGGGGCTGAAGCTTTCTTT
-	TRBV5-1	TRBJ2-3	TRBD2	CASRTGTSGVTDTQYF	TGCGCCAGCAGAACCGGGACTAGCGGGGTAACAGATACGCAGTATTTT
-	TRBV4-3	TRBJ1-2	-	CASSQDWPRTYGYTF	TGCGCCAGCAGCCAGGACTGGCCCCGTACCTATGGCTACACCTTC
-	TRBV5-6	TRBJ2-7	-	CASSSSTLSPYF	TGTGCCAGCAGCTCTTCGACTCTTTCTCCCTACTTC
-	TRBV5-1	TRBJ2-1	-	CASSLGVGYNEQFF	TGCGCCAGCAGCTTGGGTGTGGGGTACAATGAGCAGTTCTTC
-	TRBV5-4	TRBJ2-7	TRBD2	CASSLAPAGEQYF	TGTGCCAGCAGCTTGGCGCCAGCGGGGGAGCAGTACTTC
-	TRBV5-1	TRBJ1-1	TRBD1	CASGGAGGKSTEAFF	TGCGCCAGCGGGGGGGCAGGGGGCAAGAGCACTGAAGCTTTCTTT
-	TRBV30	TRBJ1-6	-	CAWKGTHNSPLHF	TGTGCCTGGAAGGGGACACATAATTCACCCCTCCACTTT
-	TRBV2	TRBJ2-2	-	CASRDIGPNGTGELFF	TGTGCCAGCAGGGACATAGGTCCGAACGGCACCGGGGAGCTGTTTTTT
-	TRBV19	TRBJ2-5	-	CASRQAGETQYF	TGTGCCAGTAGACAGGCCGGGGAGACCCAGTACTTC
-	TRBV6-1	TRBJ2-3	-	CASSEAVLGLTDTQYF	TGTGCCAGCAGTGAAGCCGTACTAGGACTCACAGATACGCAGTATTTT
-	TRBV7-8	TRBJ1-3	-	CASSLVPGNGNTIYF	TGTGCCAGCAGCTTAGTTCCGGGGAATGGAAACACCATATATTTT
-	TRBV11-2	TRBJ1-1	-	CASSLGWRPNTEAFF	TGTGCCAGCAGCTTAGGTTGGCGACCGAACACTGAAGCTTTCTTT
-	TRBV7-9	TRBJ2-7	TRBD1	CASSLVQGALYEQYF	TGTGCCAGCAGCTTAGTACAGGGGGCTCTCTACGAGCAGTACTTC
-	TRBV2	TRBJ2-1	-	CASRERDPFSSYNEQFF	TGTGCCAGCAGGGAGAGGGACCCATTTAGCTCCTACAATGAGCAGTTCTTC
-	TRBV5-1	TRBJ1-6	-	CASSSNRGLNSPLHF	TGCGCCAGCAGCTCAAACCGGGGCCTTAATTCACCCCTCCACTTT
-	TRBV18	TRBJ1-6	-	CASSPKGDNSPLHF	TGTGCCAGCTCACCAAAGGGAGATAATTCACCCCTCCACTTT
-	TRBV4-2	TRBJ2-2	-	CASSQVVSVDNTGELFF	TGTGCCAGCAGCCAAGTAGTTAGCGTCGACAACACCGGGGAGCTGTTTTTT
-	TRBV7-9	TRBJ2-6	-	CASSATYGGPAGANVLTF	TGTGCCAGCAGCGCCACTTATGGGGGCCCCGCTGGGGCCAACGTCCTGACTTTC
once	TRBV2	TRBJ2-1	TRBD1	CASSEAGGDRGLPYNEQFF	TGTGCCAGCAGTGAAGCGGGGGGAGACAGGGGCCTTCCCTACAATGAGCAGTTCTTC
-	TRBV5-1	TRBJ2-5	-	CASSLVVQETQYF	TGCGCCAGCAGCTTGGTGGTACAAGAGACCCAGTACTTC
few	TRBV6-6	TRBJ1-1	-	CASTTRMSGEAFF	TGTGCCAGCACCACTCGGATGTCAGGCGAGGCTTTCTTT
-	TRBV5-1	TRBJ2-5	TRBD2	CASKAGGAGQETQYF	TGCGCCAGCAAGGCGGGGGGGGCTGGGCAAGAGACCCAGTACTTC
-	TRBV5-1	TRBJ1-1	-	CASSPFRYTEAFF	TGCGCCAGCAGCCCGTTTCGGTATACTGAAGCTTTCTTT
-	TRBV7-9	TRBJ2-7	-	CASSSQIYEQYF	TGTGCCAGCAGCTCTCAGATCTACGAGCAGTACTTC
-	TRBV10-2	TRBJ2-3	TRBD2	CASSPGVASGFTDTQYF	TGCGCCAGCAGCCCCGGTGTGGCTAGCGGATTCACAGATACGCAGTATTTT
-	TRBV5-1	TRBJ1-1	-	CASSVGGARNTEAFF	TGCGCCAGCAGCGTGGGTGGGGCCCGGAACACTGAAGCTTTCTTT
few	TRBV5-4	TRBJ2-7	TRBD2	CASSLVPSGAMGLEQYF	TGTGCCAGCAGCTTGGTCCCTAGCGGGGCCATGGGTCTCGAGCAGTACTTC
-	TRBV4-1	TRBJ2-1	-	CASSQGRVQGDEQFF	TGCGCCAGCAGCCAAGGAAGGGTCCAGGGCGATGAGCAGTTCTTC
-	TRBV7-9	TRBJ2-1	-	CASSPGLEQFF	TGTGCCAGCAGCCCAGGGCTTGAGCAGTTCTTC
-	TRBV7-2	TRBJ1-2	-	CASSLARGNGLANYGYTF	TGTGCCAGCAGCTTAGCTAGGGGGAACGGACTGGCTAACTATGGCTACACCTTC